This T cell receptor (beta chain) was captured in a study of neurological immune-mediated disorders. cDNA synthesis was performed by 5'RACE with 10-nucleotide random UMIs. TCRdb processed the 5' RACE reads anew with MiXCR; each CDR3 protein has one entry. The table shows under 35,000 distinct CDR3 sequences, with 20% to 25% occurring only once. Study conclusions and caveats: No CDR3 amino acid sequences were shared by expanded clones across subjects, suggesting private repertoires in all groups. In HTLV-1-associated myelopathy, TCR clonal expansion was greatest, and in multiple sclerosis it was least, below healthy controls.

Germline V gene data show CDR1 as LNHNV and CDR2 as YYDKDF (reference sequence). The CDR3 sequence is 14 residues long. Details on this clonotype: Its antigen is unknown. The junction departs from the called germline gene at one end, perhaps through a read error.

The sorted libraries took under 1.2 million CD4+ or CD8+ T cells. Sequenced input: CD4+ T cells from blood. The clonotype originates from a man aged 45-60 years with HTLV-1-associated myelopathy (HAM/TSP). The J gene is TRBJ2-2, the V gene TRBV15; 7 bases line up with TRBD1. The chain's CDR3 is CATSRGSVTGELYF. The CDR3 coding sequence is TGTGCCACCAGCAGAGGGTCGGTAACAGGGGAGCTGTATTTT.